This entry lists 4 T cell receptor beta chains sequenced from one sample in a study of blood T cell repertoires in COVID-19. Clones were sequenced by immunoSEQ multiplex PCR, and TCRdb holds only the in-frame ones, with some missing. The sample holds 200,000 to 300,000 clones, around 84% seen once. Sequenced input: peripheral blood. Receptors originate from a woman in her 70s with active or convalescent COVID-19.

This clone occurred a few times. V usage is TRBV27 and J usage is TRBJ2-5; tentative D call: TRBD2 (6 bases). V was shortened by 5 bases and J by 5 bases, with 15 bases between the two germline ends. Germline V CDR1 and CDR2: MNHEY, SMNVEV (reference sequence). The CDR3 totals 14 residues. The CDR3 loop is CASSLRRVQETQYF. For the CDR3, the DNA is TGTGCCAGCAGTCTGAGGAGGGTACAGGAGACCCAGTACTTC.

The chain carries TRBV6-5 and TRBJ1-3; unclear D gene. The CDR3 spans 14 residues. In germline, CDR1 is MNHEY, CDR2 SVGAGI. Trimming took off 2 bases at V and 2 bases at J, with 7 bases between the two ends. The CDR3, as DNA: TGTGCCAGCAGTTACAGGGAGCCTGGAAACACCATATATTTT. Its protein is CASSYREPGNTIYF.

The rearrangement uses TRBV27 and TRBJ1-5; possibly TRBD1 for D (6 bases). The CDR3 runs to 17 residues. CDR1 is MNHEY, CDR2 SMNVEV, per germline (reference sequence). V lost 8 bases and J 1 base, leaving 21 bases between the germline ends. CDR3 residues: CASVSGVRGRSNQPQHF. In DNA form, the CDR3 reads TGTGCCAGCGTCTCAGGGGTCAGGGGTAGGAGCAATCAGCCCCAGCATTTT.

The V call is TRBV5-5, the J call TRBJ2-2; tentatively, D is TRBD1 (6 bases). Germline V gene data show CDR1 as SGHKS and CDR2 as YYEKEE (reference sequence). Trimming took off 1 base at V and 7 bases at J, with 14 bases between the two ends. There are 15 residues in the CDR3. CDR3 sequence: CASSLINRVDGELFF. In DNA, the CDR3 is TGTGCCAGCAGCTTGATAAACAGGGTCGACGGGGAGCTGTTTTTT. The full variable domain, in which reference TRBV5-5 and TRBJ2-2 provide the parts outside the CDR3, is DAGVTQSPTHLIKTRGQQVTLRCSPISGHKSVSWYQQVLGQGPQFIFQYYEKEERGRGNFPDRFSARQFPNYSSELNVNALLLGDSALYLCASSLINRVDGELFFGEGSRLTVL.